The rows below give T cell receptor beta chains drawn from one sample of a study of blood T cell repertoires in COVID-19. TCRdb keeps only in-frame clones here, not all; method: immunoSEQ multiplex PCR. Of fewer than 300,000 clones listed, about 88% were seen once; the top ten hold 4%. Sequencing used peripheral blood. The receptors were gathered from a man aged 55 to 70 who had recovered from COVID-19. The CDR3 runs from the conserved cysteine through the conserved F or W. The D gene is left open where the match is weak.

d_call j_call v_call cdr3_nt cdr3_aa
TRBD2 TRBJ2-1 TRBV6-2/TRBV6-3 TGTGCCAGCAGTTACTCGGCGGGGGTGACCTACAATGAGCAGTTCTTC CASSYSAGVTYNEQFF
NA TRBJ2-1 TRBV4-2 TGTGCCAGCAGCCTAGCGGGACAGGGATACAATGAGCAGTTCTTC CASSLAGQGYNEQFF
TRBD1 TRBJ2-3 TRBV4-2 TGTGCCAGCAGCCGCCTGACAGGGGGCGAAACAGGTACGCAGTATTTT CASSRLTGGETGTQYF
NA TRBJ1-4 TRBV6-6 TGTGCCAGCAGTCACCTCCGAAGGGGAATTGAAAAACTGTTTTTT CASSHLRRGIEKLFF
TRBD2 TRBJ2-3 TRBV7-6 TGTGCCAGCAGCTTAATCCCCGCGGCTAGCGGGGATACGCAGTATTTT CASSLIPAASGDTQYF
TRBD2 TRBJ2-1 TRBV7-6 TGTGCCAGCAGCTCTCGCCTAGCGGGGGATTACAATGAGCAGTTCTTC CASSSRLAGDYNEQFF
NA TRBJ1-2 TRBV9 TGTGCCAGCAGCGTAGTGCCGGGGAGTGGCTACACCTTC CASSVVPGSGYTF
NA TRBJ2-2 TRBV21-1 TGTGCCAGCAGCTATGTACGACATCACACCGGGGAGCTGTTTTTT CASSYVRHHTGELFF
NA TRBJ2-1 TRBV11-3 TGTGCCAGCAGCTTAATTGGTACGGAGGAGCAGTTCTTC CASSLIGTEEQFF
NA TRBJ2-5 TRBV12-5 TGTGCTAGTGGCCCGATCACGAGTATCCAACTGAGCGGAGAGACCCAGTACTTC CASGPITSIQLSGETQYF
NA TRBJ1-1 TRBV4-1 TGCGCCAGCAGCCAAGATAGCGGGCAGGGGAATAGAGGCACTGAAGCTTTCTTT CASSQDSGQGNRGTEAFF
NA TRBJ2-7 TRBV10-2 TGCGCCAGCAGTGAACAACCGTCCTACGAGCAGTACTTC CASSEQPSYEQYF
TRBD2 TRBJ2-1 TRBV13 TGTGCCAGCAGCCAAGATCGACTAGCGGGGGGAAAGGAGCAGTTCTTC CASSQDRLAGGKEQFF
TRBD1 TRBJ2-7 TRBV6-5 TGTGCCAGCAGTTCGGACAGGGTGCCTAGTGAGCAGTACTTC CASSSDRVPSEQYF
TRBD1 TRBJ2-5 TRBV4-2 TGTGCCAGCAGCCTCACAGGGGGCCAAGAGACCCAGTACTTC CASSLTGGQETQYF
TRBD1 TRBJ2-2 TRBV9 TGTGCCAGCAGCGTAGGGGGGACAGGGACCGGGGAGCTGTTTTTT CASSVGGTGTGELFF
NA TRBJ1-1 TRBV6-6 TGTGCCAGCAGTTACGGGGCAGGGTCTGCCTACACTGAAGCTTTCTTT CASSYGAGSAYTEAFF
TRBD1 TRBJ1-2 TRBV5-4 TGTGCCAGCAGCCTTTGGGGGACAGGGATGGTCTATGGCTACACCTTC CASSLWGTGMVYGYTF
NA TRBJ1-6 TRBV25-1 TGTGCCAGCAGACAGGGAAAGGGGGACATTTCACCCCTCCACTTT CASRQGKGDISPLHF
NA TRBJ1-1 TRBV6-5 TGTGCCAGCAGTTACTTCGGCGGCGGAGACACTGAAGCTTTCTTT CASSYFGGGDTEAFF
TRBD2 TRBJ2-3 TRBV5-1 TGCGCCAGCAGCTTGTTACCGACTAGCGGGCTACTTCATGCAGATACGCAGTATTTT CASSLLPTSGLLHADTQYF
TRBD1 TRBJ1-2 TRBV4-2 TGTGCCAGCAGCCAGGATGGACCGGGACAGCGGTATGGCTACACCTTC CASSQDGPGQRYGYTF